This TCR beta chain came from a study of PD-1 blockade in classical Hodgkin lymphoma. Study outcomes and limitations: Healthy donors were reported to have higher baseline TCR diversity than newly diagnosed patients.

Sample time point: newly diagnosed, previously untreated cHL patient sample. Data came from immunoSEQ multiplex PCR; TCRdb stores just in-frame clones and leaves some out. The sample includes roughly 70,000 clones, about 93% seen only once; the top ten take around 2.5%. The CDR3 loop spans 13 amino acids. Trimming pared 0 bases from V and 3 bases from J, leaving 4 bases between. Germline CDR1 is SGHNT and CDR2 is YYREEE (reference sequence). Comment on this clone: Its cognate antigen is unknown.

Sequencing used peripheral blood mononuclear cells (PBMCs). V is TRBV5-4 and J is TRBJ1-3; unclear D gene. The sequence came from a human donor with classical Hodgkin lymphoma. The CDR3 region is CASSLAGGNTIYF. CDR3 in DNA: TGTGCCAGCAGCTTGGCCGGTGGAAACACCATATATTTT.